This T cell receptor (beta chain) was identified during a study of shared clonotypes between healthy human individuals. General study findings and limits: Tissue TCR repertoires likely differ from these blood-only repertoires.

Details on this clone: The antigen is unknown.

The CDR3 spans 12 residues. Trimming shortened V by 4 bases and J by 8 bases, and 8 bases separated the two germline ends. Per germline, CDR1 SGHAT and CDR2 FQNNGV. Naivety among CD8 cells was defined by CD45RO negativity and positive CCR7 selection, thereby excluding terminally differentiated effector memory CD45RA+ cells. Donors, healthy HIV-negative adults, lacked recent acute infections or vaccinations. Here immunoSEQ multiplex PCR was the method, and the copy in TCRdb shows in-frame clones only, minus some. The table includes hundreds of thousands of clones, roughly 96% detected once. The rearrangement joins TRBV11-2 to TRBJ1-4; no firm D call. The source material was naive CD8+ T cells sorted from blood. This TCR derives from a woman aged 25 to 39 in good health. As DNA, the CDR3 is TGTGCCAGCAGCTGGGGAGGGGAAAAACTGTTTTTT. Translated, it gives CASSWGGEKLFF.